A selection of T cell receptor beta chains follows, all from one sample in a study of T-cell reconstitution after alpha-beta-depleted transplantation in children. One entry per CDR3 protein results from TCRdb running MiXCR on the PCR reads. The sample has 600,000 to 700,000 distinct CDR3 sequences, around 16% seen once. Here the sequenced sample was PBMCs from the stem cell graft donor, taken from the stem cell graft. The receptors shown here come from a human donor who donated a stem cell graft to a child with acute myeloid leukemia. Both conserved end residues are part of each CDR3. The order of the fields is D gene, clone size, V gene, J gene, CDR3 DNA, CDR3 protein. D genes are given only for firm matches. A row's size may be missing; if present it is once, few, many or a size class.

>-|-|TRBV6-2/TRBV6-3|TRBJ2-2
TGTGCCAGCAGTCGGGACTGGCTCGGGGAGCTGTTTTTT
CASSRDWLGELFF
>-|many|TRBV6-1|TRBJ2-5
TGTGCCAGCAGACGCTCCGGGATCCAAGAGACCCAGTACTTC
CASRRSGIQETQYF
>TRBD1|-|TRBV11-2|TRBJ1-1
TGTGCCAGCAGCTTACGGGACAGGGGACAAATTGGAATGAACACTGAAGCTTTCTTT
CASSLRDRGQIGMNTEAFF
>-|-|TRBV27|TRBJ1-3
TGTGCCAGCAGCTTCTCAGGGACATCTGGAAACACCATATATTTT
CASSFSGTSGNTIYF
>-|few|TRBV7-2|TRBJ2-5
TGTGCCAGCAGCTCCTTCAGGGGCCCCCAAGAGACCCAGTACTTC
CASSSFRGPQETQYF
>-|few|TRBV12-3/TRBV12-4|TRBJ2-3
TGTGCCAGCAGTTTTGGGCCCAGGGGAGATACGCAGTATTTT
CASSFGPRGDTQYF
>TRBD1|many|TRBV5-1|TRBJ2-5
TGCGCCAGCAGCTTGGAGACAGGGCACGAGACCCAGTACTTC
CASSLETGHETQYF
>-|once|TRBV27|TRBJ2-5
TGTGCCAGCAGAACCGCTTGGGACTTGCCTCAAGAGACCCAGTACTTC
CASRTAWDLPQETQYF
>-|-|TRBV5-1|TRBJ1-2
TGCGCCAGCAGCTTTCGGGACACCAGAGGGTACACCTTC
CASSFRDTRGYTF
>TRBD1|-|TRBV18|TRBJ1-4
TGTGCCAGCTCAAAGGGACAGGATAATGAAAAACTGTTTTTT
CASSKGQDNEKLFF
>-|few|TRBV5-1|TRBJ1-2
TGCGCCAGCAGCTTGGCCTTGGAAGATGGCTACACCTTC
CASSLALEDGYTF
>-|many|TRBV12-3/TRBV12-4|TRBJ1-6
TGTGCCAGCAGTTTGGTGGCAGGGCGGCAGTCACCCCTCCACTTT
CASSLVAGRQSPLHF
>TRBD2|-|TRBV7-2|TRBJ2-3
TGTGCCAGCATCCCTAGGACTAGCCGAGGCACAGATACGCAGTATTTT
CASIPRTSRGTDTQYF
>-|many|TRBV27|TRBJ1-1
TGTGCCAGCATCCCCCAGGCGAACACTGAAGCTTTCTTT
CASIPQANTEAFF
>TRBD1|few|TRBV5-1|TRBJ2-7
TGCGCCAGCAGGAGCCGGATGGACAGGTTCTCCTACGAGCAGTACTTC
CASRSRMDRFSYEQYF
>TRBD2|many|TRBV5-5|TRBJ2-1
TGTGCCAGCAGCTTAGTCGCCGCGGGGGGTGCGGCGGATGAGCAGTTCTTC
CASSLVAAGGAADEQFF
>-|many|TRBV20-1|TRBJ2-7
TGCAGTGCTAGGACCAGGGGCGAGCAGTACTTC
CSARTRGEQYF
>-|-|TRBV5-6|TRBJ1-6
TGTGCCAGCAGCTTAGGGGGGTTCGGCTATAATTCACCCCTCCACTTT
CASSLGGFGYNSPLHF
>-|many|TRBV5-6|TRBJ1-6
TGTGCCAGCAGCTTGGCACAGGTCGGTTCACCCCTCCACTTT
CASSLAQVGSPLHF
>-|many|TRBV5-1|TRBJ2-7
TGCGCCAGCAGCTTGGACAGGGCGGGCGAGCAGTACTTC
CASSLDRAGEQYF
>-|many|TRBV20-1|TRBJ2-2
TGCAGTGCTTCACGGGACACGAACACCGGGGAGCTGTTTTTT
CSASRDTNTGELFF
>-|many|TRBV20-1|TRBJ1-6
TGCAGTGCTAGAAAGGGGACTTCTCCCCTCCACTTT
CSARKGTSPLHF
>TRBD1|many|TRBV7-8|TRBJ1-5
TGTGCCAGCAGCTTAGGACAGGGAGAGGAGCCCCAGCATTTT
CASSLGQGEEPQHF
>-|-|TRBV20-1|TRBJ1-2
TGCAGTGCTAGAGCCGGCGGAGATGGCTACACCTTC
CSARAGGDGYTF
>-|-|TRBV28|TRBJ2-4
TGTGCCAGCAGAGATGGACCGGGCGACATTCAGTACTTC
CASRDGPGDIQYF
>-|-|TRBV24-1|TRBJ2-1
TGTGCCACCAGTCCCCTTGGGGCTTCCAATGAGCAGTTCTTC
CATSPLGASNEQFF
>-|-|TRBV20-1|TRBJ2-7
TGCAGTGCTAGATACGGACACCCCTACGAGCAGTACTTC
CSARYGHPYEQYF
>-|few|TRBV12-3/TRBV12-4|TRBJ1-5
TGTGCCAGCAACAACAGGGTGGATCAGCCCCAGCATTTT
CASNNRVDQPQHF
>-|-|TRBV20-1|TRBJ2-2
TGCAGTGCTAGTCCCTTCGCGGGGGAGGGGGACACCGGGGAGCTGTTTTTT
CSASPFAGEGDTGELFF
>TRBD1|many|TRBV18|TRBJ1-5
TGTGCCAGCTCACCTAATCAGGGGGCCGAACCCCAGCATTTT
CASSPNQGAEPQHF
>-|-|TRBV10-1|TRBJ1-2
TGCGCCAGCAGTGATACAGTTTTCCATGGCTACACCTTC
CASSDTVFHGYTF
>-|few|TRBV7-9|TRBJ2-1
TGTGCCATCCATAACCCCGCGACTAGCTCCTACAATGAGCAGTTCTTC
CAIHNPATSSYNEQFF
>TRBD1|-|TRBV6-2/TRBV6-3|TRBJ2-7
TGTGCCAGCAACGACAGGGGCCTCTCCTACGAGCAGTACTTC
CASNDRGLSYEQYF
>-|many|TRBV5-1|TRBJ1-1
TGCGCCAGCAGCTTCGGGAAGAACACTGAAGCTTTCTTT
CASSFGKNTEAFF
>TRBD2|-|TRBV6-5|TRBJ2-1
TGTGCCAGCAGTGTACTAGCGGGGAGTGAGCAGTTCTTC
CASSVLAGSEQFF
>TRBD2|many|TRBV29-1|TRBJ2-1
TGCAGCGTTCTGGTGGCGGGGGGGCCAAATGAGCAGTTCTTC
CSVLVAGGPNEQFF
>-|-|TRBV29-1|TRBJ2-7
TGCAGCGTTTGGGACGGTGGCCGCGAGCAGTACTTC
CSVWDGGREQYF
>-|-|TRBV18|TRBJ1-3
TGTGCCAGCTCATTGGCGGGCAGCGCTCCTGGAAACACCATATATTTT
CASSLAGSAPGNTIYF
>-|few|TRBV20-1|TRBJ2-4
TGCAGTGCTAGTAACCTCGCCAAAAACATTCAGTACTTC
CSASNLAKNIQYF
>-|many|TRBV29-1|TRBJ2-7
TGCAGCGTTGAGGACCTCTACGAGCAGTACTTC
CSVEDLYEQYF
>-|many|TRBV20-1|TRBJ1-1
TGCAGTGCTAGAGCCCGGGGGGGAACTGAAGCTTTCTTT
CSARARGGTEAFF
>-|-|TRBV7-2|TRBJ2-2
TGTGCCAGCAGCTTAGCGCTTGTGACGGCGGGCACCGGGGAGCTGTTTTTT
CASSLALVTAGTGELFF
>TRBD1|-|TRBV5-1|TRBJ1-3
TGCGCCAGCAGCCCAACTACAGGGGAGGAGAGAAACACCATATATTTT
CASSPTTGEERNTIYF
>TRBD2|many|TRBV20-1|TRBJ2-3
TGCAGTGCTAGATCCCAGCGGGGGGGCCCGGATACGCAGTATTTT
CSARSQRGGPDTQYF
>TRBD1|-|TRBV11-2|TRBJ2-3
TGTGCCAGCACCTATAGGTCTCAGGGGGTAACGGGAGATACGCAGTATTTT
CASTYRSQGVTGDTQYF
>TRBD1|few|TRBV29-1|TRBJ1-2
TGCAGCGTTGAAGATCTTTTATTGGGACAGGGGATTAACTATGGCTACACCTTC
CSVEDLLLGQGINYGYTF
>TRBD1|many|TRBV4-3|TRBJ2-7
TGCGCCAGCAGCCAAGGGACAGGCTCCTCCTACGAGCAGTACTTC
CASSQGTGSSYEQYF
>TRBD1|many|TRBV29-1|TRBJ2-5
TGCAGCGGGTGGACAGGGCAAGAGACCCAGTACTTC
CSGWTGQETQYF
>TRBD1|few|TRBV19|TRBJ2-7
TGTGCCAGTAGTATGGGACAGGGGTACGGCGAGCAGTACTTC
CASSMGQGYGEQYF